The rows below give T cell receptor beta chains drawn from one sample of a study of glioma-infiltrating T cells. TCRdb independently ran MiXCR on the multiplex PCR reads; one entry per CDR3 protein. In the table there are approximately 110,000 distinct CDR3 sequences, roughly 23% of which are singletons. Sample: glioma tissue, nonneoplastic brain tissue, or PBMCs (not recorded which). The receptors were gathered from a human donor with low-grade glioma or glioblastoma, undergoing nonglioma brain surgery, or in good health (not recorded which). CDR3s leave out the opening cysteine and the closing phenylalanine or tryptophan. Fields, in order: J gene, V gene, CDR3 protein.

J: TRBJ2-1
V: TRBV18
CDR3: ASSTNQGSPNEQF

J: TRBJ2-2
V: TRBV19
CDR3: ASSPQVRVGELF

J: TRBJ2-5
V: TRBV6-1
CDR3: ASSPTGGETQY

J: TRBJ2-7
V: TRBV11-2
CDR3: ASSLEGSGSIQY

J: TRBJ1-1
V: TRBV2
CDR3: ASSERFSYGPEAF

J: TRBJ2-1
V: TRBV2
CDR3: ASSEKAGEINEQF

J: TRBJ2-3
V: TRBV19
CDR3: ASSIDWTTGSTDTQY

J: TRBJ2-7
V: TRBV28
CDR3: ASSRGRERSEQY

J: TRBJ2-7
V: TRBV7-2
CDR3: ASSFGGSGEQY

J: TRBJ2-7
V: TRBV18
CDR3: ASSPNPYYEQY

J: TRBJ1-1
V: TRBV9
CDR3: ASSGPGGTEAF

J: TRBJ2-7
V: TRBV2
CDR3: ASSDSQDAYEQY

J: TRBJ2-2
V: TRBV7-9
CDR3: ASSLVRLAGLNTGELF

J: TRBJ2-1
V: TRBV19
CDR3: ASHSSVNRNEQF

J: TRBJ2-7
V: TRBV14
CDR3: ASSLGLTFTYEQY

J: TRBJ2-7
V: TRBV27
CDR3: ASSHRREYEQY

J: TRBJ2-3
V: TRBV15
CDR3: ATSRTGGVSDTQY

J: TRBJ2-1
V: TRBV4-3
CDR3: ASSQDRFGGQQF

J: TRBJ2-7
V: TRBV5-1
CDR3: ASSLTGGNYEQY

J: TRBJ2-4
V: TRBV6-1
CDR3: ASCKAGSGKNIQY

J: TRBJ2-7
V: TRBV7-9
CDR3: ASSLTGSEQY

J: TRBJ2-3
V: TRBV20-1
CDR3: SASPDSYFTDTQY

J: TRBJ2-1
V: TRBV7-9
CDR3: ASSFTGTSADNEQF

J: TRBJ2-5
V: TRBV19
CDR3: ASSRAQETQY

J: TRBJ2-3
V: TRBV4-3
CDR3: ASSQWFSEDTQY

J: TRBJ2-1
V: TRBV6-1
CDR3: ASSDVTGADYNEQF

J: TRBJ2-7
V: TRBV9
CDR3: ASSGLTSGGYEQY

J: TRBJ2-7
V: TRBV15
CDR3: ATSRGRDSYEQY

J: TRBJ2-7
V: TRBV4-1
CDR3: ASSQDPTGRGSHEQY

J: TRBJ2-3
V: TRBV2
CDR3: ASSYRGGGTDTQY

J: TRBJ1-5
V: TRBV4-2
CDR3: ASSQDHRGANQPQH

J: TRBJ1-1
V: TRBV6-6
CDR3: ASSYPRDRGLNTEAL

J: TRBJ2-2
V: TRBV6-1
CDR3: ASRRDRNTGELF

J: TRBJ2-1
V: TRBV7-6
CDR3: ASSFLAYNEQF

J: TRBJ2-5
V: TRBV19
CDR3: ASSPGTSGRRETQY

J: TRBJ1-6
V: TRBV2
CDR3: ASSGPDSPLH

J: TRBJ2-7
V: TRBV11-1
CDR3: ASSHRAVWSSYEQY

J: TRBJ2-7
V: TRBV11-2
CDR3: ASSAFDRDRVYEQY

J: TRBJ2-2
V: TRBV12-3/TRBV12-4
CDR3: ASSTTGTNTGELF

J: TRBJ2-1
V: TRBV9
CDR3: ASSAQGSYNEQF

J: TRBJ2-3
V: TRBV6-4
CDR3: ASSPGTSDTDTQY

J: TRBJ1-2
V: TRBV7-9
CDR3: ASSEQGFSNYGYT

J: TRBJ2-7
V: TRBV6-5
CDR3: ARRSPPGPRSSAPS

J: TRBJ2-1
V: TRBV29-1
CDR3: SVEKTGVEQF

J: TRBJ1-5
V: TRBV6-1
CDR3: ASSEGEPNQPQH

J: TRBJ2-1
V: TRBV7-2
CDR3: ASSLQRLDYNEQF

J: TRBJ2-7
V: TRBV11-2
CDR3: ASSLGTGYYEQY

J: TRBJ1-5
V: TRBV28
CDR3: ASLPLGHQPQH

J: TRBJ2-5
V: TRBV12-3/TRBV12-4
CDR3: ASSRRLAGAETQY

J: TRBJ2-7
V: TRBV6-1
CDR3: ASSDDMPYEQY

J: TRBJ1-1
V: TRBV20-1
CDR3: SAILGARTEAF

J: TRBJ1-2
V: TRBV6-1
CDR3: ASSPIPPGYT

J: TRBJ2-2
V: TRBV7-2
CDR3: ASSLTSGANTGELF

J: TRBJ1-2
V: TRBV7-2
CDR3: ASSLGSAGYT